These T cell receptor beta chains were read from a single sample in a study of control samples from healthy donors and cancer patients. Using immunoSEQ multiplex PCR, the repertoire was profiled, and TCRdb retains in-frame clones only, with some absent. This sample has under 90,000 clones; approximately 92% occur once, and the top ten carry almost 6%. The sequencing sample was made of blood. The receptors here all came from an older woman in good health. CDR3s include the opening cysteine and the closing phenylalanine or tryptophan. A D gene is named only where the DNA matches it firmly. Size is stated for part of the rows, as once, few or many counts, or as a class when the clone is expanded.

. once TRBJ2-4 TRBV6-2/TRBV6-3 TGTGCCAGCAGTGATCCGGCGGTAGCCAAAAACATTCAGTACTTC CASSDPAVAKNIQYF
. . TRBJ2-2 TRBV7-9 TGTGCCAGCAGCCCGGCTGGGGGGGCAGGGGAGCTGTTTTTT CASSPAGGAGELFF
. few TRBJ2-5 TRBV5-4 TGTGCCAGCAGCTTGAAGGATAGCGGTCGTCAAGAGACCCAGTACTTC CASSLKDSGRQETQYF
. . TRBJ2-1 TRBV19 TGTGCCAGTTGCCCCGACCCATCCTACAATGAGCAGTTCTTC CASCPDPSYNEQFF
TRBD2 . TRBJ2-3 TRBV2 TGTGCCAGCAGTGACCTCCTCGGACTAGCGGCGCCAGATACGCAGTATTTT CASSDLLGLAAPDTQYF
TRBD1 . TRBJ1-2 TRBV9 TGTGCCAGCAGCCCCAGGACAGGGGCCTTTGCTAACTATGGCTACACCTTC CASSPRTGAFANYGYTF
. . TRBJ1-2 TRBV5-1 TGCGCCAGCAGGCCGGACACAAATCTTAACTATGGCTACACCTTC CASRPDTNLNYGYTF
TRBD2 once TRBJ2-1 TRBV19 TGTGCCACTCAAAGCGGGAGCTCCTACAATGAGCAGTTCTTC CATQSGSSYNEQFF
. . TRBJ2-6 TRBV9 TGTGCCAGCAGCGTAAAAAGGCCTGGGGCCAACGTCCTGACTTTC CASSVKRPGANVLTF
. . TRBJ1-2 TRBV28 TGTGCCAGCAGTTTAGGGACGGCAGCTAACTATGGCTACACCTTC CASSLGTAANYGYTF
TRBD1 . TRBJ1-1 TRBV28 TGTGCCAGCAGGCTGACAGGGGCTGAAGCTTTCTTT CASRLTGAEAFF
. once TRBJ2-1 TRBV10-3 TGTGCCATCAGTGAGGGCGGGTCGATATACAATGAGCAGTTCTTC CAISEGGSIYNEQFF
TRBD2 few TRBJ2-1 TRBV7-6 TGTGCCAGCAGCTTAGCCGGGACTAGCGGGAGTAGTGAGCAGTTCTTC CASSLAGTSGSSEQFF
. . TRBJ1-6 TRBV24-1 TGTGCCACCAGTGCTTTCCCTAGGGGTGCACAAGGCTCCTATAATTCACCCCTCCACTTT CATSAFPRGAQGSYNSPLHF
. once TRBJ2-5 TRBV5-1 TGCGCCAGCACCTTCCAGACAGGCCTCCAAGAGACCCAGTACTTC CASTFQTGLQETQYF
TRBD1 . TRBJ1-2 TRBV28 TGTGCCAGCAGTGCCCTCGCGACAGGGAACTATGGCTACACCTTC CASSALATGNYGYTF
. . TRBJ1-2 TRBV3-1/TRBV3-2 TGTGCCAGCAGACAAACGGTGGACACCTTC CASRQTVDTF
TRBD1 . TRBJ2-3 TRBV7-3 TGTGCCAGCAGCCCGGACAGGGGGTCGGATACGCAGTATTTT CASSPDRGSDTQYF
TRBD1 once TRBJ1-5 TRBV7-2 TGTGCCAGCAGCCCCAGCACAGGGGGAATCGGTCAGCCCCAGCATTTT CASSPSTGGIGQPQHF
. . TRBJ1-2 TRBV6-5 TGTGCCAGCAGTTACGACGGATCCTATGGCTACACCTTC CASSYDGSYGYTF
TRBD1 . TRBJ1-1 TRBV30 TGTGCCTGGAGTCGACAGGGTGGTTCCGCTGAAGCTTTCTTT CAWSRQGGSAEAFF
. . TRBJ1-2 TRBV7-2 TGTGCCAGCAGCGACAACCCGGGCAGTAGCCTTAACTATGGCTACACCTTC CASSDNPGSSLNYGYTF
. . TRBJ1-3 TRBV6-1 TGTGCCAGCAGTGTGGTTGGGACTGCCGCGGGAAACACCATATATTTT CASSVVGTAAGNTIYF
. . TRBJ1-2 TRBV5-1 TGCGCCAGCAGCTTGTCCAGACTCAACTATGGCTACACCTTC CASSLSRLNYGYTF
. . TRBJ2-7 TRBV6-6 TGTGCCAGCAGTTACTCGGGCAGGGGTTACGAGCAGTACTTC CASSYSGRGYEQYF
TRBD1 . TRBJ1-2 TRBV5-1 TGCGCCAGCACCGGAACAGGGGGCTATGGCTACACCTTC CASTGTGGYGYTF
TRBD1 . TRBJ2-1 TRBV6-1 TGTGCCAGCAGTTCGGGACAGGGCTCCTACAATGAGCAGTTCTTC CASSSGQGSYNEQFF
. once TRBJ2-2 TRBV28 TGTGCCAGCAGTCCCGGGACCAACACCGGGGAGCTGTTTTTT CASSPGTNTGELFF
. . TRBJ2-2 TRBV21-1 TGTGCCAGCAGCCCGCGGGACACCGGGGAGCTGTTTTTT CASSPRDTGELFF
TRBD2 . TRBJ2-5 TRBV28 TGTGCCAGCATTTCCGGGAGGAGGGGGACCCAGTACTTC CASISGRRGTQYF